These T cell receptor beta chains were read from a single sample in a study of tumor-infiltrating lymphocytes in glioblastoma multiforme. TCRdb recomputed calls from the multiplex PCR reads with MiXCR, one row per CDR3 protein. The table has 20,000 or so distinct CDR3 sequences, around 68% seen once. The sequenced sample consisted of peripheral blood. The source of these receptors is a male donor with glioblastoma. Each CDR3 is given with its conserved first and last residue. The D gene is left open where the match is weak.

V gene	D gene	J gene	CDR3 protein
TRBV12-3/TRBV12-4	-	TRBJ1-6	CASSFTARSPLHF
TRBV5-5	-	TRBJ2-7	CASSVTEYEQYF
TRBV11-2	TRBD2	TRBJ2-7	CASSRTLLAAYEQYF
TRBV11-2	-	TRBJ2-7	CASSYQGRGYEQYF
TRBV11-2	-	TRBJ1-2	CASSQTTRIYYGYSF
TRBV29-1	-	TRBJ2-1	CSTRDVSSYNEWFF
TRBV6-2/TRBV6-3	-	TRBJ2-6	CASSRDGAGGANVLTF
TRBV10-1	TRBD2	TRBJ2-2	CASSEMASGRAGGLFF
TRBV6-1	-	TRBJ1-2	CASSEVPHGGTEGYTF
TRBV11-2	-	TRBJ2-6	CASSPYQVGSSGDNFLTF
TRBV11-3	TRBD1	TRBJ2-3	CASSQGVSPTDTQYF
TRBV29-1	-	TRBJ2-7	CSVGQGSNSYEQYF
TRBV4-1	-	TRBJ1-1	CASSQEISTEAFF
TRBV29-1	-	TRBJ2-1	CSGELYNEQFF
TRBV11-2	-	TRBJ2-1	CASSPSQRNYNEQFF
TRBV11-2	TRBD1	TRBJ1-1	CASSFQGALEAFF
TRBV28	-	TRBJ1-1	CATSIPTAQNTEAFF
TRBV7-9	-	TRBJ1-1	CASSSAGQPNTEAFF
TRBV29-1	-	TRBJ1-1	CSVIGGRRNTEAFF
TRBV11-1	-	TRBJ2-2	CASSSWGAGELFF
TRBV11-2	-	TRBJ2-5	CASGPRGGETQHF
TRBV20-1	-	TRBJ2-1	CSASTSSQGGQFF
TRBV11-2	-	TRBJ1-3	CAGSLPPYSGSTIYF
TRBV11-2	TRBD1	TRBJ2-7	CASSLDSGQGSTYEQYF
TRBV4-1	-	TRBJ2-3	CASSQDRGQGVTDTQYF
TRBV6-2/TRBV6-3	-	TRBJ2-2	CASTRTADGELFF